A few counts support the clone carrying this TCR beta chain. The library targeted TCRbeta and was prepared with unique molecular identifiers. Via MiXCR, TCRdb re-called the PCR reads, giving one row per CDR3 protein. Counted here are more than 150,000 distinct CDR3 sequences, 13% to 15% occurring once; the ten biggest clones make up less than 15%. The data belong to a study of T-cell reconstitution after alpha-beta-depleted transplantation in children. The CDR3 runs to 14 residues. Germline CDR1 reads SGDLS; CDR2 reads YYNGEE. V lost 0 bases and J 1 base, leaving 7 bases between the germline ends. The chain is built from TRBV9 and TRBJ2-5; no reliable D call. The origin of this receptor is a human donor who donated a stem cell graft to a child with acute lymphoblastic leukemia. The starting material was PBMCs from the stem cell graft donor, obtained from the stem cell graft. The CDR3 spells CASSVGPAQETQYF. The DNA of the CDR3 is TGTGCCAGCAGCGTAGGTCCAGCCCAAGAGACCCAGTACTTC.